What follows are 18 T cell receptor beta chains derived from one specimen sequenced in a study of cytomegalovirus exposure and HLA in healthy donors. The PCR employed 60 Vbeta primers together with 13 Jbeta primers. Assay used: immunoSEQ multiplex PCR; TCRdb lists only in-frame clones, some missing. The sample holds around 200,000 clones. The source material was PBMCs. These receptors were collected from a girl aged 2 to 10 in good health and CMV-seropositive.

The chain combines TRBV28 with TRBJ1-5, with TRBD1 identical over 10 bases. This CDR3 comprises 17 residues. Trimming at V came to 4 bases and at J to 3 bases, leaving 9 bases not matched to a gene. Germline CDR1 MDHEN, CDR2 SYDVKM. The CDR3 DNA is TGTGCCAGCAGTTCCAGGGGGACAGGGGAGCCCAATCAGCCCCAGCATTTT. Protein: CASSSRGTGEPNQPQHF.

The CDR3 sequence: CASSSAPGTGVYEQYF. DNA of the CDR3: TGCGCCAGCAGCTCAGCTCCCGGGACAGGGGTCTACGAGCAGTACTTC. The J gene is TRBJ2-7, the V gene TRBV5-1, with 10 bases lining up with TRBD1. The length of the CDR3 is 16 residues. After removal of 3 bases from V and 3 bases from J, the junction contained 9 bases not matched to a gene. Per germline, CDR1 SGHRS and CDR2 YFSETQ.

This rearrangement joins TRBV7-2 to TRBJ1-2; the match to TRBD1 covers 7 bases. The CDR3 contains 14 residues. Unmatched junction bases numbered 6, after V lost 1 base and J lost 7 bases. The germline V gene has CDR1 SGHTA and CDR2 FQGNSA. The CDR3: CASSLGVGQTGYTF. The CDR3 DNA sequence: TGTGCCAGCAGCTTAGGGGTGGGACAGACTGGCTACACCTTC.

The J gene is TRBJ2-5, the V gene TRBV29-1; 10 bases are shared with TRBD2. The length of the CDR3 is 14 residues. After removal of 5 bases from V and 7 bases from J, the junction contained 10 bases not matched to a gene. Germline CDR1 is SQVTM and CDR2 is ANQGSEA. The CDR3, as DNA: TGCAGCGTTACTAGCGGGACCTCGGGGGGGACCCAGTACTTC. Translating it yields CSVTSGTSGGTQYF.

The chain has TRBV2 and TRBJ2-6; 7 bases are a match to TRBD1. CDR1 is SNHLY, CDR2 FYNNEI, per germline. Trimming removed 0 bases from V and 0 bases from J; junction bases left unmatched: 2. This CDR3 contains 17 residues. CDR3 sequence: CASSEAGDSSGANVLTF. In DNA form, the CDR3 reads TGTGCCAGCAGTGAAGCGGGGGACAGCTCTGGGGCCAACGTCCTGACTTTC.

The CDR3 DNA follows: TGTGCCAGCAGGGGGGAAGGACAGGGCGTATTGCGTGGCTACACCTTC. Amino acids: CASRGEGQGVLRGYTF. The V call is TRBV2, the J call TRBJ1-2, with TRBD1 identical over 8 bases. The CDR3 consists of 16 residues. Germline CDR1 and CDR2: SNHLY and FYNNEI. Germline trimming cut 6 bases from V and 7 bases from J; bases unmatched to any gene: 16.

The V and J genes are TRBV15 and TRBJ2-1; 7 bases map to TRBD2. Germline lookup yields CDR1 LNHNV and CDR2 YYDKDF (reference sequence). The V segment lost 1 base and the J segment 5 bases; nucleotides outside the gene matches: 2. The CDR3 has 14 residues. The CDR3 DNA reads TGTGCCACCAGCAGAGCGGGAGGTAACAATGAGCAGTTCTTC. It is translated as CATSRAGGNNEQFF.

This chain uses TRBV10-3 with TRBJ2-7; 9 nucleotides match TRBD2. This CDR3 is built from 16 residues. Germline V gene lookup returns CDR1 ENHRY and CDR2 SYGVKD. Trimming at V came to 4 bases and at J to 2 bases, leaving 9 bases not matched to a gene. The CDR3 reads CAISGTSGRTTYEQYF. CDR3 DNA sequence: TGTGCCATCAGTGGTACTAGCGGGCGAACTACCTACGAGCAGTACTTC.

The chain links TRBV19 to TRBJ2-7; 10 bases line up with TRBD2. Germline values: CDR1 LNHDA, CDR2 SQIVND (reference sequence). The CDR3 consists of 14 residues. The J segment lost 6 bases and the V segment lost 4 bases, leaving 6 bases of the junction unmatched. CDR3 in amino acids: CASSKAGGPGEQYF. In nucleotides, the CDR3 is TGTGCCAGTAGTAAAGCGGGAGGGCCGGGCGAGCAGTACTTC.

V usage is TRBV6-6 and J usage is TRBJ1-2; 7 nucleotides align to TRBD1. Germline V gives CDR1 MNHNY, CDR2 SVGAGI (reference sequence). The CDR3 has 16 residues. Trimming cost V 0 bases and J 6 bases; bases outside gene matches: 10. The CDR3 reads CASSYSGQMMQHGYTF. The CDR3 nucleotides read TGTGCCAGCAGTTACTCGGGACAGATGATGCAGCATGGCTACACCTTC.

The chain combines TRBV5-1 with TRBJ2-1, with 7 bases matching TRBD2. Germline CDR1 reads SGHRS; CDR2 reads YFSETQ. The CDR3 contains 16 residues. The V segment lost 4 bases and the J segment 7 bases; nucleotides outside the gene matches: 14. CDR3 in amino acids: CASSRSGGRARNEQFF. The CDR3 DNA sequence: TGCGCCAGCAGCCGCTCTGGGGGGAGGGCCCGTAATGAGCAGTTCTTC.

The chain joins TRBV7-8 to TRBJ2-1; 10 bases match TRBD2. CDR3 length equals 15 residues. The V segment lost 4 bases and the J segment 6 bases; nucleotides outside the gene matches: 6. Germline CDR1 and CDR2: SGHVS and FQNEAQ. As DNA, the CDR3 is TGTGCCAGCAGCTCCCCCAGCGGGAGGGCCAATGAGCAGTTCTTC. Its translation is CASSSPSGRANEQFF.

This chain joins TRBV30 and TRBJ1-1; no definite D call. Trimming pared 2 bases from V and 1 base from J, leaving 11 bases between. Germline V gene lookup returns CDR1 GTSNPN and CDR2 SVGIG (reference sequence). CDR3 length: 14 amino acids. CDR3 amino acids: CAWSLGVGNTEAFF. The CDR3 nucleotides read TGTGCCTGGAGTTTGGGCGTGGGGAACACTGAAGCTTTCTTT. The entire variable domain, with the rest obtained from reference TRBV30 and TRBJ1-1, is as follows: SQTIHQWPATLVQPVGSPLSLECTVEGTSNPNLYWYRQAAGRGLQLLFYSVGIGQISSEVPQNLSASRPQDRQFILSSKKLLLSDSGFYLCAWSLGVGNTEAFFGQGTRLTVV.

The chain recombines TRBV9 with TRBJ2-2, with TRBD2 identical over 8 bases. Germline trimming cut 2 bases from V and 5 bases from J; bases unmatched to any gene: 5. In germline, CDR1 is SGDLS, CDR2 YYNGEE. The CDR3 spans 15 residues. The CDR3 DNA reads TGTGCCAGCAGCGTGGTAACGGGAGGGACCGGGGAGCTGTTTTTT. Translation gives CASSVVTGGTGELFF.

The CDR3, as DNA: TGTGCCAGCTCACCACCGGGACATTGGGGCTCTGGGGCCAACGTCCTGACTTTC. Protein: CASSPPGHWGSGANVLTF. This chain joins TRBV18 and TRBJ2-6; maybe TRBD1 (6 bases). The CDR3 has 18 amino acids. Germline lookup yields CDR1 KGHSH and CDR2 LQKENI. Trimming cost V 0 bases and J 0 bases, with 12 bases left between them. Combining the CDR3 with reference TRBV18 and TRBJ2-6 gives the whole variable domain NAGVMQNPRHLVRRRGQEARLRCSPMKGHSHVYWYRQLPEEGLKFMVYLQKENIIDESGMPKERFSAEFPKEGPSILRIQQVVRGDSAAYFCASSPPGHWGSGANVLTFGAGSRLTVL.

CDR3 nucleotides: TGTGCCAGCAGCCAAGCCCCAGGACTAACCTCTAGCACAGATACGCAGTATTTT. Its protein is CASSQAPGLTSSTDTQYF. The V call is TRBV4-2, the J call TRBJ2-3; D may be TRBD2 (6 bases). Germline V gene data show CDR1 as LGHNA and CDR2 as YNFKEQ. This CDR3 contains 18 residues. The V end lost 1 base, the J end lost 0 bases, and 17 bases lay between the germline ends.

The genes are TRBV14 and TRBJ2-5, with 12 bases that match TRBD2. Germline V gene lookup returns CDR1 SGHDN and CDR2 FVKESK. V gave up 4 bases and J gave up 7 bases; unmatched junction bases: 13. There are 17 residues in the CDR3. The CDR3 loop reads CASSPHRPLAGGGTQYF. The CDR3 DNA reads TGTGCCAGCAGCCCCCACCGTCCTCTAGCGGGAGGGGGGACCCAGTACTTC.

V gene TRBV6-1 combines with J gene TRBJ2-7; D is unclear. CDR3 size: 16 residues. Germline V gene data show CDR1 as MNHNS and CDR2 as SASEGT. Trimming took off 2 bases at V and 2 bases at J, with 16 bases between the two ends. The chain's CDR3 is CASSEIPFSVTYEQYF. As DNA, the CDR3 is TGTGCCAGCAGTGAAATCCCCTTTTCGGTCACCTACGAGCAGTACTTC.